Listed here is a single TCR beta chain. Original processing notes: Using reference gene primer amplification, nucleated cell counts were estimated. The method was immunoSEQ multiplex PCR; TCRdb's version includes in-frame clones alone and lacks a portion of them. V and J calls plus clone size are reproduced from that table; the DNA served to infer D and trimming. Of 100,000 to 150,000 clones in the sample, about 86% were seen once. V dropped 5 bases and J dropped 7 bases, with 10 bases sitting between them. The CDR3 is 11 residues long. Germline V gene data show CDR1 as DFQATT and CDR2 as SNEGSKA (reference sequence). These data are taken from a study of blood T cell repertoires in COVID-19. Across the whole study: Specimens from acute and convalescent COVID-19 originated in the United States, Italy and Spain. Sources were T cells, B-cell-depleted T cells, or PBMCs; the material itself was cDNA or gDNA.

The clonotype was recovered from a woman in her fifties or sixties with active or convalescent COVID-19. The sequencing sample was made of peripheral blood. The chain couples TRBV20-1 to TRBJ2-3, with D unresolved. The chain's CDR3 is CSAPSTHTQYF. The CDR3 region has the DNA TGCAGTGCTCCCTCTACTCATACGCAGTATTTT.